The table lists the clone carrying this T cell receptor (beta chain) with many counts. These data belong to a study of T cells after yellow fever vaccination. V was pared by 6 bases and J by 2 bases, with 16 bases between. The germline gives CDR1 DFQATT, CDR2 SNEGSKA (reference sequence). The CDR3 is 15 residues long. TCR cDNA was made by 5'RACE template switching, adding a universal primer site and UMIs. MiXCR, run by TCRdb on the 5' RACE reads, gives a single entry per CDR3 protein. The repertoire includes some 240,000 distinct CDR3 sequences, 2.5% to 3.5% of them detected once, and around 3% sits in the top ten.

This chain joins TRBV20-1 and TRBJ1-4, with a tentative D call TRBD1 (5 bases). The material sequenced was CD4+ T cells sorted from PBMCs, taken 10 days after the yellow fever booster vaccination. This receptor was obtained from a man in his late teens or twenties who received the YFV17D yellow fever vaccine. DNA for the CDR3: TGCAGTGCCCCGGACCCCGGGGCTACTAATGAAAAACTGTTTTTT. Protein product: CSAPDPGATNEKLFF.